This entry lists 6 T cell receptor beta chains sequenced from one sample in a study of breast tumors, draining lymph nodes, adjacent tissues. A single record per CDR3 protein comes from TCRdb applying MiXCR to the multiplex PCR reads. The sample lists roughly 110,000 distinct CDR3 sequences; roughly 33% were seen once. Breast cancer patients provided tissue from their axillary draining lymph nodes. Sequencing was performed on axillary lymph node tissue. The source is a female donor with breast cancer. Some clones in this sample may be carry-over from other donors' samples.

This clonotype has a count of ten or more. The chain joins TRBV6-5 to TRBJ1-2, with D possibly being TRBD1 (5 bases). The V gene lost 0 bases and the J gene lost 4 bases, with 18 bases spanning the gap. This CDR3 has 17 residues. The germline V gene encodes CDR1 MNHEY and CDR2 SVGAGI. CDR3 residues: CASSYSRAALRGYGYTF. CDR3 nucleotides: TGTGCCAGCAGTTACTCTCGGGCCGCCCTGAGGGGCTATGGCTACACCTTC.

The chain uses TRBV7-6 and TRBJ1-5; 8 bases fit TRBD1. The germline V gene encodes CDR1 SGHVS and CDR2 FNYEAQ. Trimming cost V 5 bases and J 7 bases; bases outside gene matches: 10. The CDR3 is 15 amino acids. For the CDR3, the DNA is TGTGCCAGCAGCCCAACCTTAGACAGGGGACAGCCCCAGCATTTT. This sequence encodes CASSPTLDRGQPQHF.

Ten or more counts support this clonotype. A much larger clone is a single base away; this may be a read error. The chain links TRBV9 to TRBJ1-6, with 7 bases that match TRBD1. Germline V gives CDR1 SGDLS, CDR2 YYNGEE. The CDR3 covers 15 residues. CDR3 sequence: CASSVEGARNSPPHF. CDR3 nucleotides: TGTGCCAGCAGCGTAGAGGGGGCACGGAATTCACCCCCCCACTTT.

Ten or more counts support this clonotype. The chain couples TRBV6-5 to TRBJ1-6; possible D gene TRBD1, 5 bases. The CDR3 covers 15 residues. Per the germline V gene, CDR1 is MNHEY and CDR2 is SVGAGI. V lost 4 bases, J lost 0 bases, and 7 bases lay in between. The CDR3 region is CASSWDPSYNSPLHF. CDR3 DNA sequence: TGTGCCAGCAGTTGGGACCCCTCCTATAATTCACCCCTCCACTTT.

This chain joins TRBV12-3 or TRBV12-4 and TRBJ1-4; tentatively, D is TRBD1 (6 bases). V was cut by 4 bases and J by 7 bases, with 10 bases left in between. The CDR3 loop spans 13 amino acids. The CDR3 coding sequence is TGTGCCAGCAGTTCGACAGGTTCTGAAAAACTGTTTTTT. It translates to CASSSTGSEKLFF.

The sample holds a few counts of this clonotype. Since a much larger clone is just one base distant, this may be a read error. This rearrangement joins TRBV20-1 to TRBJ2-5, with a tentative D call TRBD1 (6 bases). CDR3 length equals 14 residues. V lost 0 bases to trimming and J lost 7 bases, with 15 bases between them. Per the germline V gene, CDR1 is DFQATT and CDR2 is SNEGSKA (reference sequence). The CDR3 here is CSARDPTGSTTQYF. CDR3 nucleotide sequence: TGCAGTGCTAGAGACCCGACAGGCTCGACGACCCAGTACTTC.